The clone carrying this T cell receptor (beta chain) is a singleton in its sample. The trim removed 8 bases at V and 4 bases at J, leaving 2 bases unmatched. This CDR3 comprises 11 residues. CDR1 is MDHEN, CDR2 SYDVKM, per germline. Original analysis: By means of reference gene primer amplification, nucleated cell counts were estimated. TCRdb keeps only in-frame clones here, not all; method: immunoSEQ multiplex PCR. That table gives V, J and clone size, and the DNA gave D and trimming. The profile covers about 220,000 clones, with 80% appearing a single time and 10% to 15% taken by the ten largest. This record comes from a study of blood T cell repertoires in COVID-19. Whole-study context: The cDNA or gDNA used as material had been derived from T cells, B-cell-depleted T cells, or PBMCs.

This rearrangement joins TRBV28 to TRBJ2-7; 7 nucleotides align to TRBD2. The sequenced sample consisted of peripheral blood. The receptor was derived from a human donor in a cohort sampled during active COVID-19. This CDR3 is CASGTNYEQYF. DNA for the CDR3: TGTGCCAGCGGGACTAATTACGAGCAGTACTTC.